The 10 T cell receptor beta chains presented below share a single source sample, sequenced in a study of T cell clones after liver transplantation. The method was immunoSEQ multiplex PCR; TCRdb's version includes in-frame clones alone and lacks a portion of them. The repertoire holds about 120,000 clones, with 90% as singletons. Sequencing used CD4+ T cells from blood, obtained 12 months after liver transplant. The receptors originated from a human patient who received a liver transplant. Some T cells may be provided by the graft donor.

The gene calls are TRBV5-1 and TRBJ2-3; maybe TRBD2 (6 bases). V shed 6 bases and J shed 4 bases, with 21 bases lying between them. The CDR3 is made up of 16 amino acids. Germline-derived CDR1 and CDR2 are SGHRS and YFSETQ. The CDR3 DNA reads TGCGCCAGCAATCGGCTAGCGAGGGGTAGTGCAGATACGCAGTATTTT. This sequence encodes CASNRLARGSADTQYF.

This clone was seen a handful of times. The CDR3 DNA follows: TGTGCCAGCAGTCTGGGAGTGGGCTATGGCTACACCTTC. It is translated as CASSLGVGYGYTF. The chain has TRBV2 and TRBJ1-2; D is unresolved. Trimming removed 5 bases at V and 4 bases at J, with 11 bases between. Germline CDR1 SNHLY, CDR2 FYNNEI. There are 13 residues in the CDR3.

As DNA, the CDR3 is TGTGCCAGCTCACCGGGTCCCGAGCAGTTCTTC. It encodes CASSPGPEQFF. The rearrangement joins TRBV18 to TRBJ2-1; the D is unclear. The V and J ends lost 3 bases and 10 bases respectively, with 7 bases between them. The CDR3 has 11 residues. The germline gives CDR1 KGHSH, CDR2 LQKENI.

This clone came up a few times. This chain joins TRBV19 and TRBJ1-1; D is unresolved. From germline, CDR1 is LNHDA and CDR2 SQIVND (reference sequence). Deletions cut 10 bases from V and 4 bases from J, with 16 bases between. CDR3 size: 13 residues. CDR3 protein: CATTRWEATEAFF. CDR3 nucleotide sequence: TGTGCCACCACCCGCTGGGAGGCCACTGAAGCTTTCTTT.

This clone has more than one count but fewer than ten. The genes are TRBV12-5 and TRBJ2-7; TRBD2 is a possible D gene (6 bases). CDR1 is LGHNT and CDR2 is FRNRAP in the germline V gene. The CDR3 has 17 residues. Trimming removed 2 bases from V and 1 base from J, with 18 bases in between. The CDR3 coding sequence is TGTGCTAGTGGTTTGCGCATACTAGCCACACCTTCCTACGAGCAGTACTTC. Amino acid sequence: CASGLRILATPSYEQYF. Complete variable domain (other parts from reference TRBV12-5 and TRBJ2-7): DARVTQTPRHKVTEMGQEVTMRCQPILGHNTVFWYRQTMMQGLELLAYFRNRAPLDDSGMPKDRFSAEMPDATLATLKIQPSEPRDSAVYFCASGLRILATPSYEQYFGPGTRLTVT.

This chain links TRBV19 with TRBJ1-1; perhaps TRBD1 as D (5 bases). The CDR3 covers 13 residues. Per the germline V gene, CDR1 is LNHDA and CDR2 is SQIVND (reference sequence). Between the trimmed V and J ends, which lost 7 bases and 0 bases, there was a span of 9 bases. CDR3 coding DNA: TGTGCCAGTACTGAGACAGTGAACACTGAAGCTTTCTTT. Protein sequence: CASTETVNTEAFF.

The chain uses TRBV4-3 and TRBJ1-2; TRBD1 might be the D (5 bases). CDR1 is LGHNA, CDR2 YSLEER, per germline. Between the trimmed V and J ends, which lost 0 bases and 9 bases, there was a span of 11 bases. CDR3 length: 13 residues. CDR3 nucleotide sequence: TGCGCCAGCAGCCAAGATCGGGGCACCAGCTACACCTTC. The encoded protein is CASSQDRGTSYTF.

This clone was found once. The chain has TRBV2 and TRBJ2-1; a possible D gene is TRBD1 (5 bases). The CDR3 runs to 14 residues. The germline gives CDR1 SNHLY, CDR2 FYNNEI. Between the trimmed V and J ends, which lost 6 bases and 5 bases, there was a span of 14 bases. CDR3 protein: CASRRQWMDNEQFF. CDR3 DNA sequence: TGTGCCAGCAGAAGACAGTGGATGGACAATGAGCAGTTCTTC.

The CDR3 loop reads CASSIPGGIETQYF. CDR3 in DNA: TGTGCCAGCAGCATTCCAGGGGGGATAGAGACCCAGTACTTC. This chain connects TRBV11-2 to TRBJ2-5, with D perhaps TRBD1 (7 bases). The germline V gene encodes CDR1 SGHAT and CDR2 FQNNGV. Trimming removed 5 bases at V and 4 bases at J, with 14 bases between. CDR3 length equals 14 residues.

The gene calls are TRBV10-1 and TRBJ1-4; D may be TRBD1 (6 bases). Trimming left V 10 bases short and J 7 bases short, with 16 bases between. The CDR3 runs to 13 residues. The germline V gene has CDR1 WNHNN and CDR2 SYGVQD (reference sequence). This chain's CDR3 is CAIQGPAGEKLFF. DNA of the CDR3: TGCGCCATCCAGGGGCCAGCTGGTGAAAAACTGTTTTTT.